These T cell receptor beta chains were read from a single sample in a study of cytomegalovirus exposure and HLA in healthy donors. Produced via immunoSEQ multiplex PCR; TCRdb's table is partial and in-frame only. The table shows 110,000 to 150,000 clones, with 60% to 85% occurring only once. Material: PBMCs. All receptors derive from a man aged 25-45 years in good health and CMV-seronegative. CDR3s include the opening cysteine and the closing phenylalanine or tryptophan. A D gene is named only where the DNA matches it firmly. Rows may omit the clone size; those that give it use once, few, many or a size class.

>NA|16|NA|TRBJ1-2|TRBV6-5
CASSYSRGGEIYGYTF
TGTGCCAGCAGTTACTCGAGGGGGGGTGAAATCTATGGCTACACCTTC
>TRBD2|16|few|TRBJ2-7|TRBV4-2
CASSQDTSGRLYEQYF
TGTGCCAGCAGCCAAGATACTAGCGGGAGGTTATACGAGCAGTACTTC
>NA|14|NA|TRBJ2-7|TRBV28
CASERGSPSYEQYF
TGTGCCAGTGAAAGGGGGAGCCCCTCCTACGAGCAGTACTTC
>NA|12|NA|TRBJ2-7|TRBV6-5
CASGGTYYEQYF
TGTGCCAGCGGGGGCACCTATTACGAGCAGTACTTC
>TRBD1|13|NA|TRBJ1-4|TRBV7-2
CASSRTGGEKLFF
TGTGCCAGCAGCAGGACAGGGGGAGAAAAACTGTTTTTT
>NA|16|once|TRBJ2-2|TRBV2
CASRQPGHLNTGELFF
TGTGCCAGCAGACAACCGGGACACCTGAACACCGGGGAGCTGTTTTTT
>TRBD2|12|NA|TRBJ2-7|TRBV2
CASSDSSGSKYF
TGTGCCAGCAGCGACTCGAGCGGGAGTAAGTACTTC
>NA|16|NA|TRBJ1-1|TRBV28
CASSYPGVATDTEAFF
TGTGCCAGCAGTTACCCCGGGGTGGCTACGGACACTGAAGCTTTCTTT
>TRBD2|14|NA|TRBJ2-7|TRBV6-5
CASSESSGRYEQYF
TGTGCCAGCAGTGAGTCTAGCGGGAGGTACGAGCAGTACTTC
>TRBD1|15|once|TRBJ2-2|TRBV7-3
CASSIGQGAVGELFF
TGTGCCAGCAGCATTGGACAGGGGGCTGTCGGGGAGCTGTTTTTT
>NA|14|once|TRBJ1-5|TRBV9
CASSSPESVEPQHF
TGTGCCAGCAGCAGCCCCGAGAGCGTTGAGCCCCAGCATTTT
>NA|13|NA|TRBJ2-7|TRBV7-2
CASSLGQNYEQYF
TGTGCCAGCAGCTTAGGACAAAACTACGAGCAGTACTTC
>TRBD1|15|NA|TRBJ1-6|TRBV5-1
CASSFTGGPNSPLHF
TGCGCCAGCAGCTTTACAGGGGGACCTAATTCACCCCTCCACTTT
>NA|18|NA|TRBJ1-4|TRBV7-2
CASSLVREAFATNEKLFF
TGTGCCAGCAGCTTAGTAAGGGAGGCCTTTGCAACTAATGAAAAACTGTTTTTT
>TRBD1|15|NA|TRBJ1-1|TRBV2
CASSAWGQGGTEAFF
TGTGCCAGCAGTGCATGGGGGCAGGGGGGCACTGAAGCTTTCTTT
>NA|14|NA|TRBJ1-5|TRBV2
CASSVTESNQPQHF
TGTGCCAGCAGTGTGACAGAAAGCAATCAGCCCCAGCATTTT
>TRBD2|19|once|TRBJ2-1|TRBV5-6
CASSLEVLAGEGPYNEQFF
TGTGCCAGCAGCTTGGAAGTACTAGCGGGAGAAGGCCCCTACAATGAGCAGTTCTTC
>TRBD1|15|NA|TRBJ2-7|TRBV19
CASSMKGQGFYEQYF
TGTGCCAGTAGTATGAAGGGACAGGGGTTCTACGAGCAGTACTTC
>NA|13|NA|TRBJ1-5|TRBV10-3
CAISGTDHQPQHF
TGTGCCATCAGTGGGACAGATCATCAGCCCCAGCATTTT
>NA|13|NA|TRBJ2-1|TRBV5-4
CASSSGFYNEQFF
TGTGCCAGCAGCTCGGGATTCTACAATGAGCAGTTCTTC
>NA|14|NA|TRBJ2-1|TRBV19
CASSSTAGLNEQFF
TGTGCCAGTAGTTCGACGGCGGGACTCAATGAGCAGTTCTTC
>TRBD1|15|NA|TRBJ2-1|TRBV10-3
CAIRRGTGKYNEQFF
TGTGCCATCAGGAGAGGGACAGGCAAATACAATGAGCAGTTCTTC
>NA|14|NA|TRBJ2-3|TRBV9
CASKEGLTTDTQYF
TGTGCCAGCAAGGAGGGACTTACCACAGATACGCAGTATTTT
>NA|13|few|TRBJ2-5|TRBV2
CASSDVGKETQYF
TGTGCCAGCAGTGATGTCGGGAAAGAGACCCAGTACTTC
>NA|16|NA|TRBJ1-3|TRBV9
CASSQSDGRGGNTIYF
TGTGCCAGCAGCCAATCCGACGGGAGAGGGGGAAACACCATATATTTT
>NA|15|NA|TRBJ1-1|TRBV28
CASSRSGLMNTEAFF
TGTGCCAGCAGTCGGTCAGGGCTTATGAACACTGAAGCTTTCTTT
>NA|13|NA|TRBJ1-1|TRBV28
CASSLLMNTEAFF
TGTGCCAGCAGTTTACTAATGAACACTGAAGCTTTCTTT
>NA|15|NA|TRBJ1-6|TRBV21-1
CASRGGQGKYTPLHF
TGTGCCAGCAGGGGGGGACAGGGGAAATATACACCCCTCCACTTT
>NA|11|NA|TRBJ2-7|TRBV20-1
CSASGLYEQYF
TGCAGTGCTAGCGGACTCTACGAGCAGTACTTC
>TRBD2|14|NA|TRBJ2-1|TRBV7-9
CASTPGGGRDEQFF
TGTGCCAGCACCCCAGGCGGGGGGCGCGATGAGCAGTTCTTC
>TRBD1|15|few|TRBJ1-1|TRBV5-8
CASSFQGAGNTEAFF
TGTGCCAGCAGCTTCCAGGGGGCGGGGAACACTGAAGCTTTCTTT
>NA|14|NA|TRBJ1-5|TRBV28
CASRARDSNQPQHF
TGTGCCAGCAGGGCCAGGGATAGCAATCAGCCCCAGCATTTT
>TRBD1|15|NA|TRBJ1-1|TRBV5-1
CASSAQGATGTEAFF
TGCGCCAGCAGCGCGCAGGGGGCGACGGGGACTGAAGCTTTCTTT
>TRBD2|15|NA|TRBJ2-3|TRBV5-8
CASSLNSGGEDTQYF
TGTGCCAGCAGCTTGAATTCGGGGGGGGAAGATACGCAGTATTTT
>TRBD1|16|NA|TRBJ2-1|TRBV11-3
CASGPGTGAKGNEQFF
TGTGCCAGCGGTCCCGGGACAGGGGCGAAGGGTAATGAGCAGTTCTTC
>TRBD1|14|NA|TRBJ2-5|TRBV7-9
CASTTTGDRETQYF
TGTGCCAGCACTACGACAGGGGATAGAGAGACCCAGTACTTC
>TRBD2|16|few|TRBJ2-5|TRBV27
CASRPFSGRVQETQYF
TGTGCCAGCAGGCCATTTAGCGGGAGGGTCCAAGAGACCCAGTACTTC
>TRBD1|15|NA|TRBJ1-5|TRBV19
CASNLGQGGNQPQHF
TGTGCCAGTAATTTGGGACAGGGAGGCAATCAGCCCCAGCATTTT
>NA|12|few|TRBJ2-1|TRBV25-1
CASSALYNEQFF
TGTGCCAGCAGTGCCCTCTACAATGAGCAGTTCTTC
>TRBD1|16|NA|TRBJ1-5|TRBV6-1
CASSATGGNSNQPQHF
TGTGCCAGCAGTGCCACAGGGGGCAATAGCAATCAGCCCCAGCATTTT
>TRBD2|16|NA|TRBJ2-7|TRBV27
CASSPLTSGGPYEQYF
TGTGCCAGCAGCCCCCTCACTAGCGGGGGGCCCTACGAGCAGTACTTC
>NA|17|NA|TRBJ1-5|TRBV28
CASSLDSKEAGFWPQHF
TGTGCCAGCAGTTTGGATTCGAAGGAGGCCGGTTTCTGGCCCCAGCATTTT
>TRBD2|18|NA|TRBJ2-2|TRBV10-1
CASSESYQSGSWTGELFF
TGCGCCAGCAGTGAGTCCTACCAGAGCGGGAGTTGGACCGGGGAGCTGTTTTTT
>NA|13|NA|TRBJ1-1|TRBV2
CATASRGESEAFF
TGTGCCACCGCGTCAAGGGGCGAATCTGAAGCTTTCTTT
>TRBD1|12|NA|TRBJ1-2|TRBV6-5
CASGDRGSAYTF
TGTGCCAGCGGGGACAGGGGGAGCGCCTACACCTTC
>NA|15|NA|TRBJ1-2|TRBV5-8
CASVVDWVTNYGYTF
TGTGCCAGCGTGGTAGACTGGGTGACTAACTATGGCTACACCTTC
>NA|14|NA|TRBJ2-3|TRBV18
CASSRLPGTDTQYF
TGTGCCAGCTCACGTCTCCCCGGCACAGATACGCAGTATTTT